This TCR beta chain appears in the sequencing data of a study of shared clonotypes between healthy human individuals. Terminally differentiated effector memory CD45RA+ cells were excluded by CCR7 positive selection of CD45RO-negative cells. The method was immunoSEQ multiplex PCR; TCRdb's version includes in-frame clones alone and lacks a portion of them. The table lists millions of clones, 85% to 95% of them singletons. Germline-derived CDR1 and CDR2 are SSHAT and FNYEAQ (reference sequence). J lost 5 bases, V lost 8 bases, and 14 bases had no gene match. The CDR3 is 16 residues long. The sequenced sample consisted of naive CD8+ T cells from PBMCs. V usage is TRBV7-7 and J usage is TRBJ2-3, with 9 bases fitting TRBD2. This clonotype originated in a man in his late teens or twenties in good health. Some clones in this sample may be carry-over from other donors' samples. The CDR3 reads CASSHGAGGELDTQYF. CDR3 bases: TGTGCCAGCTCCCATGGGGCGGGAGGGGAGTTAGATACGCAGTATTTT.